The 25 T cell receptor beta chains below were found in one sample sequenced in a study of blood T cell repertoires in COVID-19. Method: immunoSEQ multiplex PCR; TCRdb's copy keeps in-frame clones and lacks some. The table has 190,000 or so clones, about four fifths seen once. The sequenced material came from PBMCs or T cells enriched from blood (not recorded which). These receptors originate from a man in his forties who had recovered from COVID-19.

The J gene is TRBJ1-1, the V gene TRBV24-1; unclear D gene. Germline values: CDR1 KGHDR, CDR2 SFDVKD. This CDR3 has 13 residues. Trimming stripped 4 bases from V and 4 bases from J, with 9 bases between. The CDR3 DNA sequence: TGTGCCACCAGTGAGGGAGGGCTCACTGAAGCTTTCTTT. Its protein product is CATSEGGLTEAFF.

The CDR3 coding sequence is TGTGCCAGCAGTTACGCGGGAGGGCCTTACGAGCAGTACTTC. It yields the protein CASSYAGGPYEQYF. The chain has TRBV6-5 and TRBJ2-7; TRBD2 aligns across 9 bases. Germline V gene lookup returns CDR1 MNHEY and CDR2 SVGAGI. V lost 2 bases and J lost 4; bases outside the gene matches: 3. CDR3 length equals 14 residues.

The gene calls are TRBV18 and TRBJ2-1; the D gene is possibly TRBD1 (5 bases). Trimming left V 5 bases short and J 7 bases short, with 12 bases between. This CDR3 is built from 13 residues. Per germline, CDR1 KGHSH and CDR2 LQKENI. DNA for the CDR3: TGTGCCAGCTCAACTGGACGGACAAATGAGCAGTTCTTC. As protein: CASSTGRTNEQFF.

Points on this clone: The junction departs from the called germline gene at one end, perhaps through a read error. V usage is TRBV7-7 and J usage is TRBJ2-2, with 15 bases identical to TRBD2. Germline CDR1 and CDR2: SSHAT and FNYEAQ (reference sequence). The CDR3 sequence is 17 residues long. In nucleotides, the CDR3 is TGTGCTAGCAGCCCCGGACTAGCGGGAGGGGGAACCGGGGAGCTGTTTTTT. The encoded protein is CASSPGLAGGGTGELFF.

The chain is built from TRBV6-5 and TRBJ2-3; 7 bases are a match to TRBD1. After removal of 6 bases from V and 5 bases from J, the junction contained 8 bases not matched to a gene. This CDR3 comprises 14 residues. Germline values: CDR1 MNHEY, CDR2 SVGAGI. DNA for the CDR3: TGTGCCAGCAGGTACAGGGGTAAGGGAGATACGCAGTATTTT. Encoded protein: CASRYRGKGDTQYF.

This chain links TRBV7-6 with TRBJ2-5; 9 positions match TRBD1. The CDR3 contains 15 residues. Germline-derived CDR1 and CDR2 are SGHVS and FNYEAQ. With 0 bases clipped from V and 10 bases from J, the junction kept 9 bases outside the gene matches. The DNA for the CDR3 is TGTGCCAGCAGCTTAGCGCCCGACAGGGGGAGAGGCCAGTACTTC. It codes for CASSLAPDRGRGQYF.

This chain uses TRBV27 with TRBJ2-7, with D perhaps TRBD2 (5 bases). Germline CDR1 is MNHEY and CDR2 is SMNVEV (reference sequence). CDR3 length: 12 residues. V was cut by 6 bases and J by 6 bases, with 12 bases left in between. The CDR3 DNA reads TGTGCCAGCAGGGGAGTCTCAGGCGAGCAGTACTTC. It encodes CASRGVSGEQYF.

V gene TRBV11-2 combines with J gene TRBJ1-1; TRBD1 matches at 9 bases. Germline trimming cut 3 bases from V and 5 bases from J; bases unmatched to any gene: 10. CDR1 and CDR2 from the germline V gene are SGHAT and FQNNGV. This CDR3 contains 16 residues. Here the CDR3 reads CASSLAHGTGRTEAFF. The DNA of the CDR3 is TGTGCCAGCAGCTTGGCCCATGGGACAGGGAGAACTGAAGCTTTCTTT.

This chain connects TRBV5-6 to TRBJ1-2, with TRBD1 as a possible D gene (5 bases). V shed 7 bases and J shed 5 bases, with 18 bases lying between them. The CDR3 runs 14 residues. Germline CDR1 and CDR2: SGHDT and YYEEEE. CDR3 sequence: CASGALGTRYGYTF. The DNA for the CDR3 is TGTGCCAGCGGGGCCTTAGGGACTCGGTATGGCTACACCTTC.

This chain joins TRBV2 and TRBJ1-2; TRBD1 matches 7 bases. With V trimmed by 2 bases and J by 1 base, 4 bases remained unmatched. The CDR3 loop spans 15 amino acids. Germline V gene data show CDR1 as SNHLY and CDR2 as FYNNEI. CDR3 nucleotides: TGTGCCAGCAGTGAATGGGACAGCTATAACTATGGCTACACCTTC. This sequence encodes CASSEWDSYNYGYTF.

The chain uses TRBV4-3 and TRBJ2-1; D perhaps matches TRBD2 (7 bases). V lost 3 bases and J lost 6, with 15 bases in between. The CDR3 totals 15 residues. Germline V CDR1 and CDR2: LGHNA, YSLEER. DNA for the CDR3: TGCGCCAGCAGCCAGGAGTACGGGGGGCCCAATGAGCAGTTCTTC. Its translation is CASSQEYGGPNEQFF.

Many counts were recorded for this clone. This chain connects TRBV24-1 to TRBJ1-5; tentatively, D is TRBD1 (6 bases). The CDR3 has 15 residues. Germline lookup yields CDR1 KGHDR and CDR2 SFDVKD. Trimming removed 4 bases from V and 8 bases from J, with 17 bases in between. The DNA of the CDR3 is TGTGCCACCAGTGACAACCACAGGGTCATAAAGCCCCAGCATTTT. Protein: CATSDNHRVIKPQHF.

This chain connects TRBV19 to TRBJ1-2; no definite D call. Looked up from germline, CDR1 is LNHDA and CDR2 is SQIVND (reference sequence). The CDR3 length is 12 residues. Deletions cut 4 bases from V and 4 bases from J, with 7 bases between. The CDR3 region is CASSNSVYGYTF. Written as DNA, the CDR3 is TGTGCCAGTAGTAATAGCGTCTATGGCTACACCTTC.

CDR3 coding DNA: TGTGCCAGCAGCTTAGCGGAGACTGGGACTAGCGGGAGGGAGACCCAGTACTTC. Translated: CASSLAETGTSGRETQYF. V usage is TRBV7-9 and J usage is TRBJ2-5, with 15 nucleotides matching TRBD2. The CDR3 is 18 amino acids. J was trimmed by 5 bases and V by 0 bases; bases with no gene match: 7. Germline lookup yields CDR1 SEHNR and CDR2 FQNEAQ (reference sequence).

The rearrangement joins TRBV7-3 to TRBJ1-6, with D possibly being TRBD1 (5 bases). This CDR3 comprises 16 residues. The V end lost 2 bases, the J end lost 9 bases, and 17 bases lay between the germline ends. Germline V gene data show CDR1 as SGHTA and CDR2 as FQGTGA. The CDR3: CASSLWAAGGGSPLHF. CDR3 sequence (DNA): TGTGCCAGCAGCTTATGGGCAGCGGGGGGAGGTTCACCCCTCCACTTT. Complete variable domain (other parts from reference TRBV7-3 and TRBJ1-6): GAGVSQTPSNKVTEKGKYVELRCDPISGHTALYWYRQSLGQGPEFLIYFQGTGAADDSGLPNDRFFAVRPEGSVSTLKIQRTERGDSAVYLCASSLWAAGGGSPLHFGNGTRLTVT.

This rearrangement joins TRBV6-2 or TRBV6-3 to TRBJ1-2; D is ambiguous. Germline-derived CDR1 and CDR2 are MNHEY and SVGEGT. The CDR3 runs 16 residues. Trimming took off 5 bases at V and 5 bases at J, with 21 bases between the two ends. DNA for the CDR3: TGTGCCAGCAGTCAATTCTTTATGGAGGCCTTTTATGGCTACACCTTC. Amino acids: CASSQFFMEAFYGYTF.

This clone appeared a single time. This chain connects TRBV7-2 to TRBJ1-3, with TRBD1 matching 7 bases. V lost 0 bases and J lost 3; bases outside the gene matches: 5. The CDR3 loop spans 16 amino acids. Looked up from germline, CDR1 is SGHTA and CDR2 is FQGNSA. The CDR3 DNA sequence: TGTGCCAGCAGCTTAGCAACAGGGGCGGGTGGAAACACCATATATTTT. It is translated as CASSLATGAGGNTIYF.

J is TRBJ1-2 and V is TRBV27, with D perhaps matching TRBD1 (5 bases). Trimming stripped 8 bases from V and 4 bases from J, with 20 bases between. This CDR3 is 15 amino acids long. Per germline, CDR1 MNHEY and CDR2 SMNVEV (reference sequence). CDR3 sequence reads: CASAPVGDSLYGYTF. CDR3 coding DNA: TGTGCCAGCGCCCCCGTAGGGGACTCCCTCTATGGCTACACCTTC.

This rearrangement joins TRBV4-3 to TRBJ1-6; 7 bases match TRBD1. The CDR3 is 17 amino acids. The J segment lost 10 bases and the V segment lost 0 bases, leaving 12 bases of the junction unmatched. In germline, CDR1 is LGHNA, CDR2 YSLEER. The CDR3 is CASSQDLIKGAGSPLHF. As DNA, the CDR3 is TGCGCCAGCAGCCAAGATCTTATTAAGGGGGCGGGATCACCCCTCCACTTT.

The gene calls are TRBV7-9 and TRBJ1-6; TRBD1 aligns across 7 bases. The CDR3 sequence is 15 residues long. The germline gives CDR1 SEHNR, CDR2 FQNEAQ (reference sequence). The V gene end was trimmed by 5 bases and the J gene end by 7 bases; junction bases not matched to a gene: 8. The CDR3 coding sequence is TGTGCCAGCAGCCGGACGGGACAGCCCAATTCACCCCTCCACTTT. Its protein product is CASSRTGQPNSPLHF.

The J gene is TRBJ1-2, the V gene TRBV18; D is possibly TRBD1 (5 bases). Trimming took 1 base from V and 3 from J, leaving 12 bases between them. Germline assignment: CDR1 KGHSH and CDR2 LQKENI. The CDR3 consists of 15 residues. CDR3 residues: CASSPREGEYYGYTF. As DNA, the CDR3 is TGTGCCAGCTCACCACGAGAAGGGGAATACTATGGCTACACCTTC.

J is TRBJ2-4 and V is TRBV6-5; D is unresolved. CDR1 is MNHEY and CDR2 is SVGAGI in the germline V gene. With 2 bases removed from V and 10 bases from J, the gap between germline ends came to 15 bases. The CDR3 has 14 amino acids. In nucleotides, the CDR3 is TGTGCCAGCAGTTACGACAAGTCCAATAGTATTCAGTACTTC. This gives the protein CASSYDKSNSIQYF.

This chain uses TRBV19 with TRBJ1-1; 12 bases map to TRBD1. Trimming took 5 bases from V and 4 from J; bases not matched to a gene: 5. The CDR3 contains 15 residues. The germline gives CDR1 LNHDA, CDR2 SQIVND (reference sequence). As DNA, the CDR3 is TGTGCCAGTAGTGCCCCGGGACAGGGGGCCACTGAAGCTTTCTTT. Its translation: CASSAPGQGATEAFF.

The genes are TRBV7-2 and TRBJ2-7, with D possibly TRBD2 on 6 matching bases. The V gene's germline CDR1 is SGHTA and CDR2 FQGNSA. V was shortened by 1 base and J by 1 base, with 14 bases between the two germline ends. This CDR3 is 16 amino acids long. The CDR3 is CASSLEAGIRSYEQYV. CDR3 in DNA: TGTGCCAGCAGCTTAGAGGCGGGGATACGTTCCTACGAGCAGTACGTC.

In its sample, this clone was seen once. This rearrangement joins TRBV14 to TRBJ2-1; D perhaps matches TRBD2 (5 bases). With 0 bases removed from V and 0 bases from J, the gap between germline ends came to 12 bases. This CDR3 contains 17 residues. Germline CDR1 and CDR2: SGHDN and FVKESK. The CDR3, as DNA: TGTGCCAGCAGCCAAGAAGCGGCAGCGCTCTCCTACAATGAGCAGTTCTTC. Its protein is CASSQEAAALSYNEQFF. The full variable domain, with the rest looked up from reference TRBV14 and TRBJ2-1, is EAGVTQFPSHSVIEKGQTVTLRCDPISGHDNLYWYRRVMGKEIKFLLHFVKESKQDESGMPNNRFLAERTGGTYSTLKVQPAELEDSGVYFCASSQEAAALSYNEQFFGPGTRLTVL.